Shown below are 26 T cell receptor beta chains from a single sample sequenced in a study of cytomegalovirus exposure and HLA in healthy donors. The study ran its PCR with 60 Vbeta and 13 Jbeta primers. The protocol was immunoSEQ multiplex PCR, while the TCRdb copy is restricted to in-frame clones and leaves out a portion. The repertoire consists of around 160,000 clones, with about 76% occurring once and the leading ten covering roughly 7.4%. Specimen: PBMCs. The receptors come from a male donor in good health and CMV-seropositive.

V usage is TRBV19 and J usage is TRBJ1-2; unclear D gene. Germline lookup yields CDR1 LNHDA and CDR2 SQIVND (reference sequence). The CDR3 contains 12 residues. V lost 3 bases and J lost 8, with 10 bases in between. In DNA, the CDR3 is TGTGCCAGTAGTATGGGAGGGCTCGGCTACACCTTC. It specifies CASSMGGLGYTF.

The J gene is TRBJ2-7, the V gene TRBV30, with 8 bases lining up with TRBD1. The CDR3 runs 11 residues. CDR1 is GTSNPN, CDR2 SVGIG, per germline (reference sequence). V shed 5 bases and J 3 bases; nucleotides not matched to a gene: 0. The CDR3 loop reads CAWGTGYEQYF. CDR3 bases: TGTGCCTGGGGGACAGGCTACGAGCAGTACTTC.

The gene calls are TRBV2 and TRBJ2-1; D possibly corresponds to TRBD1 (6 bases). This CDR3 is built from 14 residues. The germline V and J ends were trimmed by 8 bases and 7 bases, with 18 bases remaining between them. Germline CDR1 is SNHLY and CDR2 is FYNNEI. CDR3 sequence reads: CASWATGQGNEQFF. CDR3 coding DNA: TGTGCCAGCTGGGCTACAGGGCAGGGTAATGAGCAGTTCTTC.

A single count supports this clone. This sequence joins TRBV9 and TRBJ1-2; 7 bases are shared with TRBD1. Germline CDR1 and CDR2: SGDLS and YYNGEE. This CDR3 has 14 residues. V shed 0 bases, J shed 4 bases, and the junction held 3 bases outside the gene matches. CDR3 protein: CASSVEGAAYGYTF. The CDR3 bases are TGTGCCAGCAGCGTAGAGGGGGCAGCCTATGGCTACACCTTC.

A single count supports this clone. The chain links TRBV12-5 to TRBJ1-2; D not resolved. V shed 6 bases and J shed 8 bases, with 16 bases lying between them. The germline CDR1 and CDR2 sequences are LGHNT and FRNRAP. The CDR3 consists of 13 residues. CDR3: CASGWSSSGGYTF. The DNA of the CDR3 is TGTGCTAGTGGCTGGAGCTCTAGCGGGGGCTACACCTTC.

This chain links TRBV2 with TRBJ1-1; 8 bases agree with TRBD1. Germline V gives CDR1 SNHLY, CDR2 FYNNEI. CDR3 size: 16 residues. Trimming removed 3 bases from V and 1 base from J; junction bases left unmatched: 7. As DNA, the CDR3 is TGTGCCAGCAGTGAGGACAGGGAACGGTCGAACACTGAAGCTTTCTTT. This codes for CASSEDRERSNTEAFF.

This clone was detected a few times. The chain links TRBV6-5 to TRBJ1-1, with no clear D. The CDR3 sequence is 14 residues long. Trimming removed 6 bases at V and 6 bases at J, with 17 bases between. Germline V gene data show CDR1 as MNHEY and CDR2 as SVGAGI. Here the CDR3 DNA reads TGTGCCAGCAGGCCCACACCGGCCCAGGCTGAAGCTTTCTTT. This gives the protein CASRPTPAQAEAFF.

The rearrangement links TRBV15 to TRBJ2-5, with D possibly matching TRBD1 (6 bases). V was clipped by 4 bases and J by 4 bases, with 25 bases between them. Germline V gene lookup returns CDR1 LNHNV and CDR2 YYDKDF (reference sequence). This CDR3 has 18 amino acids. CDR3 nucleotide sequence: TGTGCCACCAGCAAAGGACGGAACAGGGCAGGTACCGGAGAGACCCAGTACTTC. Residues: CATSKGRNRAGTGETQYF.

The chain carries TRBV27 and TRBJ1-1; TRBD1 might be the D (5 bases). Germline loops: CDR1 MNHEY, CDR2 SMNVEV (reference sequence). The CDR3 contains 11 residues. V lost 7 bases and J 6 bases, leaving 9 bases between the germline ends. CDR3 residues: CASKKGPEAFF. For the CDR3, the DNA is TGTGCCAGCAAGAAGGGGCCTGAAGCTTTCTTT.

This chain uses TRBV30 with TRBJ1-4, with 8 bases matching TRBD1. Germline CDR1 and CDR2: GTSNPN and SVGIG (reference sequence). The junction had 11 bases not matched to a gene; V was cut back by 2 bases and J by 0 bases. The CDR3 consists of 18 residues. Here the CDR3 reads CAWSLRTGSISTNEKLFF. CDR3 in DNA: TGTGCCTGGAGTCTTCGGACAGGGAGTATTTCAACTAATGAAAAACTGTTTTTT.

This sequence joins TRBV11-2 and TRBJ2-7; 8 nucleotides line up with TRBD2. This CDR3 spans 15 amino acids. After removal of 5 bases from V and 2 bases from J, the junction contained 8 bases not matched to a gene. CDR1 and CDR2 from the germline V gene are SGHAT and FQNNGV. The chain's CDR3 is CASSVSGLEPYEQYF. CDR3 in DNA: TGTGCCAGCAGCGTCTCGGGACTAGAGCCCTACGAGCAGTACTTC.

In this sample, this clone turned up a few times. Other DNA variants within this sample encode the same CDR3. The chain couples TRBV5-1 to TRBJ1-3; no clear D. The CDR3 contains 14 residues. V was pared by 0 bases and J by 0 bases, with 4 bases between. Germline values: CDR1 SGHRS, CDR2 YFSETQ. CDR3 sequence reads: CASSLEASGNTIYF. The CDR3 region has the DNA TGCGCCAGCAGCTTGGAAGCCTCTGGAAACACCATATATTTT. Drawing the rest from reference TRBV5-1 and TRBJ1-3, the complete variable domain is KAGVTQTPRYLIKTRGQQVTLSCSPISGHRSVSWYQQTPGQGLQFLFEYFSETQRNKGNFPGRFSGRQFSNSRSEMNVSTLELGDSALYLCASSLEASGNTIYFGEGSWLTVV.

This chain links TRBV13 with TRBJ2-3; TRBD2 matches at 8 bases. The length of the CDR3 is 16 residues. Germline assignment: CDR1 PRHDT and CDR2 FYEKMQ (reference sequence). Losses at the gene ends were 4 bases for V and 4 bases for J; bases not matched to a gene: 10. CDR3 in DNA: TGTGCCAGCAGCTCCCACCGGGGGGGCAGAGCAGATACGCAGTATTTT. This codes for CASSSHRGGRADTQYF. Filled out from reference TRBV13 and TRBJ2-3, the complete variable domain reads AAGVIQSPRHLIKEKRETATLKCYPIPRHDTVYWYQQGPGQDPQFLISFYEKMQSDKGSIPDRFSAQQFSDYHSELNMSSLELGDSALYFCASSSHRGGRADTQYFGPGTRLTVL.

CDR3 residues: CASSQDWGLAGAGANVLTF. DNA of the CDR3: TGCGCCAGCAGCCAAGATTGGGGACTAGCGGGGGCTGGGGCCAACGTCCTGACTTTC. The chain joins TRBV4-3 to TRBJ2-6; 14 nucleotides match TRBD2. The germline V gene encodes CDR1 LGHNA and CDR2 YSLEER. The CDR3 sequence is 19 residues long. V lost 0 bases, J lost 2 bases, and 3 bases stayed unmatched.

The CDR3 sequence is CASSITAVPNQPQHF. As DNA, the CDR3 is TGTGCCAGTAGTATAACGGCGGTTCCCAATCAGCCCCAGCATTTT. V gene TRBV19 combines with J gene TRBJ1-5; D gene uncertain. The V gene's germline CDR1 is LNHDA and CDR2 SQIVND (reference sequence). V was trimmed by 2 bases and J by 3 bases, leaving 11 bases between them. The CDR3 covers 15 residues.

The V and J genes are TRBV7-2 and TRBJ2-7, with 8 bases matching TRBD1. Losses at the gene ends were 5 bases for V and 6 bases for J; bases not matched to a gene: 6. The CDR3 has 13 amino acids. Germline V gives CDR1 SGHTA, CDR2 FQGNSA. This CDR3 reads CASSPDRGGEQYF. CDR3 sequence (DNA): TGTGCCAGCAGCCCAGACAGGGGAGGCGAGCAGTACTTC.

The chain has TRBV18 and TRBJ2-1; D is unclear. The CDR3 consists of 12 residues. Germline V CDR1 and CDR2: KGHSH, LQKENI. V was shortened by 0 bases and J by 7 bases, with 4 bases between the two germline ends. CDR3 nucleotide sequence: TGTGCCAGCTCACCACCGAGGAATGAGCAGTTCTTC. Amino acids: CASSPPRNEQFF.

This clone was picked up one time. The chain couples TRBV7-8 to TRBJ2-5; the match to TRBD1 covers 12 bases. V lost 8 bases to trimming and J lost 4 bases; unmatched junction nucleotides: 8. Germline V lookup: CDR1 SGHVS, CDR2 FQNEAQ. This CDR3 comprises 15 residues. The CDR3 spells CASRPGTGGGETQYF. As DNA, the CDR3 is TGTGCCAGCCGCCCCGGGACAGGGGGCGGAGAGACCCAGTACTTC.

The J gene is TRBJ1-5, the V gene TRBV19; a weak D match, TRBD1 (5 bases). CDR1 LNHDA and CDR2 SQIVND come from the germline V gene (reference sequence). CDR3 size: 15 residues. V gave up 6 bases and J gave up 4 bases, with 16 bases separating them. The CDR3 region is CASRNQGFWNQPQHF. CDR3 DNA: TGTGCCAGTAGAAACCAGGGCTTCTGGAATCAGCCCCAGCATTTT.

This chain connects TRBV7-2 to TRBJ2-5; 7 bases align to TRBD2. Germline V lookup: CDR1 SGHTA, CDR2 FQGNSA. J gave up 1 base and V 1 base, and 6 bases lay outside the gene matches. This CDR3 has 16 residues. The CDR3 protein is CASSLVGAGVQETQYF. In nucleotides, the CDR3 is TGTGCCAGCAGCTTAGTGGGTGCGGGGGTCCAAGAGACCCAGTACTTC.

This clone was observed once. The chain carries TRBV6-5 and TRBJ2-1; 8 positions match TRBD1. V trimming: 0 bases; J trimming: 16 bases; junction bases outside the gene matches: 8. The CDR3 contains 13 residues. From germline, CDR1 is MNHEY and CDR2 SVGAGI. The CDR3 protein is CASSYSLGQVLFF. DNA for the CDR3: TGTGCCAGCAGTTACTCGTTGGGACAGGTACTCTTCTTC.

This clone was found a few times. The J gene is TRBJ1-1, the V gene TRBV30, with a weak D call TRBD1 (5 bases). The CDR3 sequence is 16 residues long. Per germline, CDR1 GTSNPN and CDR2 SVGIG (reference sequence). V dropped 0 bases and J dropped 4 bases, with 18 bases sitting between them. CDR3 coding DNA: TGTGCCTGGAGTGTACAAGGGTCAGGGAGGGGCACTGAAGCTTTCTTT. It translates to CAWSVQGSGRGTEAFF.

The CDR3 spells CASSEGGGEQYF. CDR3 bases: TGTGCCAGCAGTGAAGGAGGGGGCGAGCAGTACTTC. The chain combines TRBV6-1 with TRBJ2-7, with a possible D match to TRBD1 (6 bases). The germline V gene encodes CDR1 MNHNS and CDR2 SASEGT. CDR3 length: 12 residues. V was pared by 1 base and J by 6 bases, with 7 bases between.

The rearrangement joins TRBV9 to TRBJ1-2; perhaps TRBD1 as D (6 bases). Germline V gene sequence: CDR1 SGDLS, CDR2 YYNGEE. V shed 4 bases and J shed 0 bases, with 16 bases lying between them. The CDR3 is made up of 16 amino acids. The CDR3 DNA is TGTGCCAGCAGCCCAGGGGTCTCTGGTACTAACTATGGCTACACCTTC. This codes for CASSPGVSGTNYGYTF.

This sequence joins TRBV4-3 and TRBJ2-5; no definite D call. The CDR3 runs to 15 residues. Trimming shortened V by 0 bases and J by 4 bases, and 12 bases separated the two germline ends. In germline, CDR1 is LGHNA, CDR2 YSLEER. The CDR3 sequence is CASSQDLTIGETQYF. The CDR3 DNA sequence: TGCGCCAGCAGCCAAGATCTCACGATCGGAGAGACCCAGTACTTC.

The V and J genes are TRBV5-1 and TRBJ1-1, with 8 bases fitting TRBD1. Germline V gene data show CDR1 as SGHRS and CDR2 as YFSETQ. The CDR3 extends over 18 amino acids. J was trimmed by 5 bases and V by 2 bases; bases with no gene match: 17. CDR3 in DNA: TGCGCCAGCAGCTTCTACAGGAAGCAGGGGGCGGAAGAAACTGAAGCTTTCTTT. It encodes CASSFYRKQGAEETEAFF.